The rows below give T cell receptor beta chains drawn from one sample of a study of blood T cell repertoires in COVID-19. TCRdb's copy holds only in-frame clones and misses some; the assay was immunoSEQ multiplex PCR. The sample yields 200,000 to 250,000 clones, 60% to 85% seen once. The sequenced sample consisted of peripheral blood. The receptors were sampled from a woman aged 70-85 years with acute or convalescent COVID-19. Each CDR3 is given with its conserved first and last residue. D genes are given only for firm matches. Size is omitted from some rows. Given values are once, few, many or a class for expanded clones.

V,J,size,D,DNA,CDR3
TRBV7-2,TRBJ2-1,few,.,TGTGCCAGCAGCTTAGCGGGGCCGATAGCCTACAATGAGCAGTTCTTC,CASSLAGPIAYNEQFF
TRBV7-2,TRBJ2-3,once,TRBD2,TGTGCCAGCAGCTTTGACCCGGTGAGACTAGCGCTCTCAGATACGCAGTATTTT,CASSFDPVRLALSDTQYF
TRBV2,TRBJ1-2,.,.,TGTGCCAGCAGTGAAGCGGTGGTCCCTCGGGGAGGCTACACCTTC,CASSEAVVPRGGYTF
TRBV12-3/TRBV12-4,TRBJ2-1,.,.,TGTGCCAGCACCAGGTTCGATGAGCAGTTCTTC,CASTRFDEQFF
TRBV10-2,TRBJ2-7,.,TRBD1,TGCGCCAGCAGATCCAGCTCCGTCCGGGACAGGGGGTCCCTAGCGGGGTACTACGAGCAGTACTTC,CASRSSSVRDRGSLAGYYEQYF
TRBV6-5,TRBJ1-1,.,TRBD1,TGTGCCAGCAGCAAACAGGGGGGTGAAGCTTTCTTT,CASSKQGGEAFF
TRBV5-1,TRBJ2-7,.,.,TGCGCCAGCAGCTTGGTTGGCGGGACCAGCTCCTACGAGCAGTACTTC,CASSLVGGTSSYEQYF
TRBV3-1/TRBV3-2,TRBJ2-2,.,.,TGTGCCAGCAGCAGGGGGGGAGACAACGGGGAGCTGTTTTTT,CASSRGGDNGELFF
TRBV6-4,TRBJ2-1,.,TRBD2,TGTGCCAGCAGTGATGGGATTAGCGGGAGGGCCGATAATGAGCAGTTCTTC,CASSDGISGRADNEQFF
TRBV28,TRBJ2-1,.,TRBD2,TGTGCCAGCAAACAAGCGGGGTCCTCCTACAATGAGCAGTTCTTC,CASKQAGSSYNEQFF
TRBV11-2,TRBJ2-1,.,.,TGTGCCAGCAGCCCGACCGGGACTCCCAATGAGCAGTTCTTC,CASSPTGTPNEQFF
TRBV7-7,TRBJ2-1,.,.,TGTGCTAGCAGCTTAGGCCAGGGTGGCTACAATGAGCAGTTCTTC,CASSLGQGGYNEQFF
TRBV5-4,TRBJ2-7,.,TRBD2,TGTGCCAGCAGCGTCCGGACTAGCGGAACCTCCTACGAGCAGTACTTC,CASSVRTSGTSYEQYF
TRBV15,TRBJ1-4,.,.,TGTGCCACCAGCCCCCACAGAGACACTAATGAAAAACTGTTTTTT,CATSPHRDTNEKLFF
TRBV18,TRBJ1-1,.,.,TGTGCCAGCTCACCACCTCTTGGGCAGGTGGGCACTGAAGCTTTCTTT,CASSPPLGQVGTEAFF
TRBV14,TRBJ2-1,once,.,TGTGCCAGCAGCCAAGCCGGGGACACTTACAATGAGCAGTTCTTC,CASSQAGDTYNEQFF
TRBV3-1/TRBV3-2,TRBJ2-3,.,TRBD2,TGTGCCAGCAGAGGACTAGCGGGAGGGCCCGGAGATACGCAGTATTTT,CASRGLAGGPGDTQYF
TRBV19,TRBJ2-5,.,.,TGTGCCAGTAGTGGCCGGGGTAGCCAAGAGACCCAGTACTTC,CASSGRGSQETQYF
TRBV24-1,TRBJ1-5,once,.,TGTGCCACCAGTGACCGGGCAGGGAATCAGCCCCAGCATTTT,CATSDRAGNQPQHF
TRBV27,TRBJ2-3,.,TRBD2,TGTGCCAGCAGTTTCGGAGCGGGGTACACAGATACGCAGTATTTT,CASSFGAGYTDTQYF
TRBV5-4,TRBJ2-5,.,TRBD2,TGTGCCAGCAGCCAGACTCTAGCGGGGCAAGAGACCCAGTACTTC,CASSQTLAGQETQYF
TRBV9,TRBJ2-7,.,TRBD1,TGTGCCAGCAGCGAGGGACAGGGGTGGTACGAGCAGTACTTC,CASSEGQGWYEQYF
TRBV19,TRBJ2-5,.,TRBD1,TGTGCCAGTAGTTCACCGGGACAGGGGGCCGGAGAGACCCAGTACTTC,CASSSPGQGAGETQYF
TRBV4-1,TRBJ2-5,.,TRBD1,TGCGCCAGCAGCCAATTGACAGGGGGCCGAGAGACCCAGTACTTC,CASSQLTGGRETQYF
TRBV18,TRBJ2-7,.,.,TGTGCCAGCTCCCGCGGCCTTACCTACGAGCAGTACTTC,CASSRGLTYEQYF
TRBV2,TRBJ1-2,.,.,TGTGCCAGCAGTGAAGGAGGGAGCTATGGCTACACCTTC,CASSEGGSYGYTF
TRBV27,TRBJ2-5,.,TRBD2,TGTGCCAGCAGTCAGGGGACTAGCGGGAATCAAGAGACCCAGTACTTC,CASSQGTSGNQETQYF
TRBV28,TRBJ1-6,few,.,TGTGCCAGCAGTTTAGGAGAGCTGTATCGTTCACCCCTCCACTTT,CASSLGELYRSPLHF
TRBV6-5,TRBJ2-7,.,TRBD1,TGTGCCAGCATTTATTCCGGGACAGGGAACGAGCAGTACTTC,CASIYSGTGNEQYF
TRBV7-2,TRBJ2-1,.,.,TGTGCCAGCAGCCCACAGATGGGGGCTTACAATGAGCAGTTCTTC,CASSPQMGAYNEQFF
TRBV2,TRBJ2-7,few,.,TGTGCCAGCCTCAAAGGGGCAGGGGTTAATAGCTACGAGCAGTACTTC,CASLKGAGVNSYEQYF
TRBV18,TRBJ1-2,once,.,TGTGCCAGCTCACGAAACGGGGGGGACTATGGCTACACCTTC,CASSRNGGDYGYTF
TRBV28,TRBJ1-4,.,.,TGTGCCAGCATCCAAGGCGAGGCAGCCGCCCGAAAACTGTTTTTT,CASIQGEAAARKLFF
TRBV14,TRBJ2-3,.,.,TGTGCCAGCAGCCAAGAGGACGCAGGGGATACTAGCACAGATACGCAGTATTTT,CASSQEDAGDTSTDTQYF
TRBV6-6,TRBJ1-4,.,TRBD1,TGTGCCAGCAGTAGGGACAGGGGGGAAAAACTGTTTTTT,CASSRDRGEKLFF
TRBV6-1,TRBJ1-5,.,.,TGTGCCAGCAGTGATGAGCCCCAGCCCCAGCATTTT,CASSDEPQPQHF
TRBV14,TRBJ2-3,.,.,TGTGCCAGCAGCCACGGGGGTGGAAAGTGGGATACGCAGTATTTT,CASSHGGGKWDTQYF
TRBV18,TRBJ1-2,.,.,TGTGCCAGCTCACCCATGGGGGCTGTTAACTATGGCTACACCTTC,CASSPMGAVNYGYTF
TRBV11-2,TRBJ2-7,many,.,TGTGCCAGCAGCCCCCCCGGGGGACTGAAAGCCCACGAGCAGTACTTC,CASSPPGGLKAHEQYF
TRBV25-1,TRBJ1-1,few,.,TGTGCCAGCAGTGACAGATCGAGGACTGAAGCTTTCTTT,CASSDRSRTEAFF
TRBV12-3/TRBV12-4,TRBJ2-3,.,.,TGTGCCAGCAGGTACCGGGACTCGCAGTATTTT,CASRYRDSQYF